The 18 T cell receptor beta chains presented below share a single source sample, sequenced in a study of cytomegalovirus exposure and HLA in healthy donors. The study ran its PCR with 60 Vbeta and 13 Jbeta primers. Method: immunoSEQ multiplex PCR; TCRdb's copy keeps in-frame clones and lacks some. Among about 130,000 clones listed, roughly 75% were seen once. Sequencing used PBMCs. Receptor source: a man aged 30-40 years in good health and CMV-seropositive.

The chain recombines TRBV11-2 with TRBJ2-1, with 8 bases fitting TRBD1. After removal of 3 bases from V and 7 bases from J, the junction contained 20 bases not matched to a gene. This CDR3 spans 19 amino acids. From germline, CDR1 is SGHAT and CDR2 FQNNGV. In DNA form, the CDR3 reads TGTGCCAGCAGCTTCTTTCCAGGGGGCGTAAGATTCCCCCAAAATGAGCAGTTCTTC. Translated: CASSFFPGGVRFPQNEQFF. The full variable domain, rest sourced from reference TRBV11-2 and TRBJ2-1, is EAGVAQSPRYKIIEKRQSVAFWCNPISGHATLYWYQQILGQGPKLLIQFQNNGVVDDSQLPKDRFSAERLKGVDSTLKIQPAKLEDSAVYLCASSFFPGGVRFPQNEQFFGPGTRLTVL.

The genes are TRBV15 and TRBJ2-1; tentatively, D is TRBD2 (5 bases). CDR1 is LNHNV and CDR2 is YYDKDF in the germline V gene (reference sequence). V shed 10 bases and J shed 10 bases, with 14 bases lying between them. The CDR3 contains 11 residues. The CDR3 DNA reads TGTGCCATTAGAGGAAGGAGGGAGCAGTTCTTC. Translation: CAIRGRREQFF. The entire variable domain, with the rest obtained from reference TRBV15 and TRBJ2-1, is as follows: DAMVIQNPRYQVTQFGKPVTLSCSQTLNHNVMYWYQQKSSQAPKLLFHYYDKDFNNEADTPDNFQSRRPNTSFCFLDIRSPGLGDTAMYLCAIRGRREQFFGPGTRLTVL.

This clone was found a few times. The chain recombines TRBV6-1 with TRBJ1-1; D gene unclear. CDR1 is MNHNS and CDR2 is SASEGT in the germline V gene. CDR3 size: 15 residues. V lost 6 bases to trimming and J lost 0 bases, with 14 bases between them. Here the CDR3 DNA reads TGTGCCAGCAGAATCAGGATCTCAATGAACACTGAAGCTTTCTTT. Translating it yields CASRIRISMNTEAFF.

V and J are TRBV7-8 and TRBJ2-7; TRBD1 is a possible D gene (5 bases). V shed 1 base and J shed 6 bases, with 10 bases lying between them. The CDR3 spans 13 residues. Germline loops: CDR1 SGHVS, CDR2 FQNEAQ. CDR3 sequence reads: CASSLGGLVEQYF. CDR3 in DNA: TGTGCCAGCAGCTTAGGGGGCCTTGTCGAGCAGTACTTC. Supplemented by reference TRBV7-8 and TRBJ2-7, the full variable domain reads GAGVSQSPRYKVAKRGQDVALRCDPISGHVSLFWYQQALGQGPEFLTYFQNEAQLDKSGLPSDRFFAERPEGSVSTLKIQRTQQEDSAVYLCASSLGGLVEQYFGPGTRLTVT.

Here the CDR3 DNA reads TGTGCCAGCAGCGGGAGGACACTCTACTCTGGGGCCAACGTCCTGACTTTC. Its translation is CASSGRTLYSGANVLTF. The V gene is TRBV7-2, the J gene TRBJ2-6; possibly TRBD2 for D (6 bases). Germline CDR1 reads SGHTA; CDR2 reads FQGNSA. The CDR3 covers 17 residues. The V and J ends lost 5 bases and 0 bases respectively, with 14 bases between them.

This chain joins TRBV7-8 and TRBJ1-2, with D unresolved. V was cut by 1 base and J by 0 bases, with 9 bases left in between. The CDR3 consists of 15 residues. CDR1 and CDR2 from the germline V gene are SGHVS and FQNEAQ. The CDR3 sequence is CASSLGVTANYGYTF. The DNA for the CDR3 is TGTGCCAGCAGCTTAGGCGTCACAGCTAACTATGGCTACACCTTC.

The CDR3 DNA reads TGTGCCAGCAGTTACGGGGGACCCGGGGGTGTGCAGTACTTC. Encoded protein: CASSYGGPGGVQYF. V gene TRBV6-5 combines with J gene TRBJ2-7; weak D call: TRBD2 (6 bases). CDR1 and CDR2 (germline): MNHEY, SVGAGI. Trimming cost V 2 bases and J 9 bases, with 17 bases left between them. The CDR3 runs to 14 residues.

The chain uses TRBV10-1 and TRBJ2-1; TRBD2 agrees at 9 bases. Trimming cost V 11 bases and J 11 bases; bases outside gene matches: 7. The CDR3 length is 11 residues. CDR1 WNHNN and CDR2 SYGVQD come from the germline V gene (reference sequence). CDR3 protein: CAVKLAGKQFF. The CDR3 bases are TGCGCCGTGAAACTAGCGGGCAAGCAGTTCTTC.

V gene TRBV5-5 combines with J gene TRBJ2-1, with D perhaps matching TRBD2 (6 bases). This CDR3 is 15 amino acids long. Germline-derived CDR1 and CDR2 are SGHKS and YYEKEE (reference sequence). The V and J ends lost 4 bases and 4 bases respectively, with 15 bases between them. This chain's CDR3 is CASSLGLQLYNEQFF. In DNA form, the CDR3 reads TGTGCCAGCAGCCTGGGACTTCAACTTTACAATGAGCAGTTCTTC.

This sequence joins TRBV5-1 and TRBJ2-5; TRBD2 is a possible D gene (6 bases). This CDR3 is built from 15 residues. Germline assignment: CDR1 SGHRS and CDR2 YFSETQ. V shed 7 bases and J shed 5 bases, with 21 bases lying between them. The CDR3, as DNA: TGCGCCAGCCGGACCCTAGCGAAAGGGGAGGAGACCCAGTACTTC. Protein: CASRTLAKGEETQYF.

V usage is TRBV11-2 and J usage is TRBJ2-1; the match to TRBD2 covers 12 bases. The CDR3 loop spans 16 amino acids. Losses at the gene ends were 0 bases for V and 5 bases for J; bases not matched to a gene: 2. Germline V gives CDR1 SGHAT, CDR2 FQNNGV. As DNA, the CDR3 is TGTGCCAGCAGCTTAGAACTAGCGGGAGGCAACAATGAGCAGTTCTTC. This codes for CASSLELAGGNNEQFF.

This clone has a count of ten or more. The chain joins TRBV28 to TRBJ2-7, with TRBD2 as a possible D gene (6 bases). V shed 5 bases and J shed 7 bases, with 18 bases lying between them. This CDR3 has 14 amino acids. Germline values: CDR1 MDHEN, CDR2 SYDVKM. The CDR3 here is CASSRRGIMGEQYF. As DNA, the CDR3 is TGTGCCAGCAGTCGGCGGGGTATCATGGGAGAGCAGTACTTC.

This clone appeared a single time. This CDR3 is CASSLVGGRALEQYF. The CDR3, as DNA: TGTGCCAGCAGTTTAGTAGGCGGGAGGGCTCTCGAGCAGTACTTC. V gene TRBV28 combines with J gene TRBJ2-7, with 9 bases that match TRBD2. Trimming took 2 bases from V and 6 from J; bases not matched to a gene: 8. The CDR3 has 15 amino acids. The germline V gene encodes CDR1 MDHEN and CDR2 SYDVKM.

With regard to this clone: Other DNA sequences in the sample encode the same CDR3. This chain links TRBV27 with TRBJ1-2; 7 bases are a match to TRBD1. V shed 2 bases, J shed 4 bases, and the junction held 4 bases outside the gene matches. CDR3 size: 14 residues. CDR1 is MNHEY, CDR2 SMNVEV, per germline (reference sequence). The CDR3 protein is CASSLTGDGYGYTF. CDR3 nucleotides: TGTGCCAGCAGTTTAACAGGGGATGGCTATGGCTACACCTTC.

In its sample, this clone was seen a few times. This chain's CDR3 is CASSVAGRLNTEAFF. Written as DNA, the CDR3 is TGTGCCAGCAGCGTAGCCGGCAGGTTGAACACTGAAGCTTTCTTT. This chain uses TRBV9 with TRBJ1-1, with D hard to call. The CDR3 is made up of 15 amino acids. Between the trimmed V and J ends, which lost 0 bases and 0 bases, there was a span of 9 bases. Germline CDR1 is SGDLS and CDR2 is YYNGEE.

This chain uses TRBV7-8 with TRBJ1-5; TRBD1 is a possible D gene (5 bases). This CDR3 has 15 residues. Germline CDR1 reads SGHVS; CDR2 reads FQNEAQ. V dropped 10 bases and J dropped 4 bases, with 20 bases sitting between them. This CDR3 is CATSPSRVENQPQHF. The CDR3 DNA reads TGTGCCACCTCCCCCAGCAGGGTTGAGAATCAGCCCCAGCATTTT.

The gene calls are TRBV2 and TRBJ1-5; D is possibly TRBD1 (5 bases). Trimming took 2 bases from V and 1 from J, leaving 21 bases between them. There are 19 residues in the CDR3. Germline CDR1 is SNHLY and CDR2 is FYNNEI. CDR3 region: CASSEQGFSNGQSNQPQHF. The CDR3 DNA reads TGTGCCAGCAGTGAACAGGGCTTCTCTAATGGGCAGAGCAATCAGCCCCAGCATTTT.

The rearrangement joins TRBV4-3 to TRBJ2-1, with D maybe TRBD2 (6 bases). The V and J ends lost 5 bases and 3 bases respectively, with 26 bases between them. Germline V CDR1 and CDR2: LGHNA, YSLEER. The CDR3 sequence is 19 residues long. In DNA form, the CDR3 reads TGCGCCAGCAGCGGCAACAGCCGGACCCGTAGCGGAGACTACAATGAGCAGTTCTTC. This gives the protein CASSGNSRTRSGDYNEQFF.